This T cell receptor (beta chain) was retrieved from a study of Ad26.COV2.S vaccination and SARS-CoV-2 variants. Study-wide findings and caveats: Participants given vaccine showed non-spike TCR breadth similar to that of placebo recipients.

On this clone: Its specificity is not known.

TCRdb's table, derived via immunoSEQ multiplex PCR, lists solely in-frame clones and lacks some. Among roughly 400,000 clones, approximately 89% were seen once, and the ten largest hold around 2%. Treatment given: around 19 received Ad26.COV2.S at low or high dose, single or two shots; 5 received placebo; per-sample allocation not given. Specimen acquisition occurred on day 63 following the initial vaccine or placebo injection. Trimming cost V 4 bases and J 6 bases; bases outside gene matches: 13. Germline CDR1 and CDR2: SGHDT and YYEEEE. There are 17 residues in the CDR3. The receptor was derived from a person between 18 and 65 years old who received the Ad26.COV2.S COVID-19 vaccine or a placebo. The source was peripheral blood, collected in a trial of Ad26.COV2.S vaccine versus placebo. The V call is TRBV5-6, the J call TRBJ1-6, with 7 bases that match TRBD1. Here the CDR3 DNA reads TGTGCCAGCAGCCCACTCCGAAGACAGGGTCCTAATTCACCCCTCCACTTT. As protein: CASSPLRRQGPNSPLHF.